Listed below are T cell receptor beta chains from one sample, sequenced in a study of PD-1 blockade in classical Hodgkin lymphoma. Using immunoSEQ multiplex PCR, the repertoire was profiled, and TCRdb retains in-frame clones only, with some absent. Here the sample spans about 12,000 clones, under 85% being singletons. The sample in question was CD4+ T cells from blood, obtained at baseline. The receptors originated from a human donor with classical Hodgkin lymphoma. Both conserved end residues are part of each CDR3. The order of the fields is clone size, D gene, V gene, J gene, CDR3 protein, CDR3 DNA. A D gene is named only where the DNA matches it firmly. The listing skips clone size in some rows; elsewhere it reads once, few, many or a size class.

>.|.|TRBV6-6|TRBJ1-2
CTSGHPNYGYTF
TGTACCTCAGGTCACCCCAACTATGGCTACACCTTC
>.|.|TRBV9|TRBJ1-2
CASTVGGAANYGYTF
TGTGCCAGCACGGTTGGTGGGGCTGCTAACTATGGCTACACCTTC
>.|TRBD1|TRBV9|TRBJ2-1
CASSVGRDRVYNEQFF
TGTGCCAGCAGCGTAGGACGGGACAGGGTGTACAATGAGCAGTTCTTC
>few|.|TRBV6-6|TRBJ1-5
CASSRGVGDHQPQHF
TGTGCCAGCAGTAGAGGGGTAGGGGATCATCAGCCCCAGCATTTT
>.|.|TRBV29-1|TRBJ1-1
CSVGKSGNTEAFF
TGCAGCGTTGGGAAGTCGGGGAACACTGAAGCTTTCTTT
>.|TRBD2|TRBV5-1|TRBJ2-1
CASSFLAGSSYNEQFF
TGCGCCAGCAGCTTTTTAGCGGGGAGCTCCTACAATGAGCAGTTCTTC
>.|TRBD1|TRBV7-2|TRBJ1-1
CASSLVGQGDTEAFF
TGTGCCAGCAGCTTAGTGGGACAGGGCGACACTGAAGCTTTCTTT
>.|.|TRBV5-1|TRBJ2-5
CASSLVQQETQYF
TGCGCCAGCAGCTTGGTTCAGCAAGAGACCCAGTACTTC
>.|TRBD2|TRBV7-9|TRBJ2-1
CASSSPGGGSYNEQFF
TGTGCCAGCAGCTCCCCGGGGGGGGGCTCCTACAATGAGCAGTTCTTC
>.|.|TRBV10-3|TRBJ1-2
CAISELGGGYGYTF
TGTGCCATCAGTGAACTGGGGGGCGGCTATGGCTACACCTTC
>once|.|TRBV18|TRBJ1-5
CASSPGGSNQPQHF
TGTGCCAGCTCACCAGGCGGCAGCAATCAGCCCCAGCATTTT
>.|TRBD1|TRBV5-8|TRBJ2-3
CASSSYRQGATDTQYF
TGTGCCAGCAGCTCTTATAGACAGGGGGCTACAGATACGCAGTATTTT
>.|TRBD2|TRBV7-9|TRBJ2-1
CASSLVVPASGGINEQFF
TGTGCCAGCAGCTTAGTAGTCCCAGCTAGCGGGGGGATAAATGAGCAGTTCTTC
>.|TRBD1|TRBV7-2|TRBJ2-7
CASSPRQGRTYEQYF
TGTGCCAGCAGCCCCCGACAGGGGCGAACCTACGAGCAGTACTTC
>once|TRBD2|TRBV19|TRBJ2-7
CASSIRASGGYEQYF
TGTGCCAGTAGTATCAGGGCTAGCGGGGGTTACGAGCAGTACTTC
>few|TRBD1|TRBV7-9|TRBJ2-7
CASSQQGTASHYEQYF
TGTGCCAGCAGCCAACAAGGGACAGCTAGCCATTACGAGCAGTACTTC
>.|.|TRBV29-1|TRBJ2-5
CSVEPGTFQETQYF
TGCAGCGTTGAACCTGGGACATTCCAAGAGACCCAGTACTTC
>.|.|TRBV28|TRBJ2-7
CASSSLGGGFDEQYF
TGTGCCAGCAGTTCCCTAGGGGGAGGATTCGACGAGCAGTACTTC
>.|.|TRBV9|TRBJ1-1
CASSPRDRFNTEAFF
TGTGCCAGCAGCCCCCGCGACAGATTTAACACTGAAGCTTTCTTT
>few|.|TRBV7-9|TRBJ2-5
CASSLRDLQETQYF
TGTGCCAGCAGCCTCCGGGACTTACAAGAGACCCAGTACTTC
>.|.|TRBV6-1|TRBJ1-3
CASTFRVGNTIYF
TGTGCCAGCACTTTTAGGGTTGGAAACACCATATATTTT
>.|.|TRBV19|TRBJ2-3
CASGTVTDTQYF
TGTGCCAGTGGTACCGTCACAGATACGCAGTATTTT
>.|TRBD1|TRBV5-5|TRBJ1-4
CASSDFTGASNEKLFF
TGTGCCAGCAGCGATTTTACAGGGGCGTCTAATGAAAAACTGTTTTTT
>.|.|TRBV5-6|TRBJ2-7
CASSTSDGGEQYF
TGTGCCAGCAGCACCTCGGACGGCGGCGAGCAGTACTTC
>.|.|TRBV6-1|TRBJ2-4
CASSEVGPGNIQYF
TGTGCCAGCAGTGAAGTGGGACCCGGAAACATTCAGTACTTC
>.|.|TRBV6-5|TRBJ1-5
CASSSGESNQPQHF
TGTGCCAGCAGTTCTGGGGAAAGCAATCAGCCCCAGCATTTT
>few|.|TRBV7-2|TRBJ2-7
CASSPLYEQYF
TGTGCCAGCAGCCCACTATACGAGCAGTACTTC
>.|.|TRBV6-4|TRBJ2-1
CASSDGNRHNEQFF
TGTGCCAGCAGTGACGGAAACAGACACAATGAGCAGTTCTTC
>.|.|TRBV6-6|TRBJ1-2
CASRQGNGYTF
TGTGCCAGCAGGCAGGGGAATGGCTACACCTTC
>.|TRBD1|TRBV4-3|TRBJ2-5
CASGQGEGETQYF
TGCGCCAGCGGACAGGGGGAAGGAGAGACCCAGTACTTC
>once|.|TRBV7-9|TRBJ2-3
CASSLAGGTDTQYF
TGTGCCAGCAGCTTAGCGGGGGGCACAGATACGCAGTATTTT
>.|TRBD2|TRBV5-4|TRBJ2-5
CASRGSRGGQETQYF
TGTGCCAGCAGGGGTTCGCGGGGGGGCCAGGAGACCCAGTACTTC
>.|.|TRBV28|TRBJ1-5
CGSYGNSNQPQHF
TGTGGGTCCTACGGGAATAGCAATCAGCCCCAGCATTTT
>.|.|TRBV14|TRBJ2-5
CASSRGSGFETQYF
TGTGCCAGCAGTCGGGGATCAGGGTTCGAGACCCAGTACTTC
>.|.|TRBV15|TRBJ1-2
CATSRDQTSGYTF
TGTGCCACCAGCAGAGATCAGACGAGCGGCTACACCTTC
>once|TRBD2|TRBV27|TRBJ2-1
CASTHGEGPYNEQFF
TGTGCCAGCACCCACGGGGAGGGGCCATACAATGAGCAGTTCTTC
>.|.|TRBV19|TRBJ1-1
CASSTGQRNSGTEAFF
TGTGCCAGTAGCACCGGACAGAGGAATTCGGGCACTGAAGCTTTCTTT
>few|.|TRBV7-2|TRBJ1-5
CASSLVVRSGQPQHF
TGTGCCAGCAGCTTAGTGGTCAGGAGCGGCCAGCCCCAGCATTTT
>.|.|TRBV5-5|TRBJ2-7
CASSLNGQSYEQYF
TGTGCCAGCAGCTTGAACGGACAGTCCTACGAGCAGTACTTC
>.|.|TRBV5-4|TRBJ1-2
CASSQAAGRLGYTF
TGTGCCAGCAGCCAGGCCGCGGGGCGGTTGGGCTACACCTTC
>once|.|TRBV6-4|TRBJ2-2
CASSAGGRKTNTGELFF
TGTGCCAGCAGTGCCGGTGGGAGGAAAACGAACACCGGGGAGCTGTTTTTT
>.|.|TRBV15|TRBJ1-4
CATSRDLGGEKLFF
TGTGCCACCAGCAGAGATCTGGGGGGCGAAAAACTGTTTTTT
>.|.|TRBV5-4|TRBJ1-2
CASSLGLIPYGYTF
TGTGCCAGCAGCCTCGGACTAATTCCCTATGGCTACACCTTC